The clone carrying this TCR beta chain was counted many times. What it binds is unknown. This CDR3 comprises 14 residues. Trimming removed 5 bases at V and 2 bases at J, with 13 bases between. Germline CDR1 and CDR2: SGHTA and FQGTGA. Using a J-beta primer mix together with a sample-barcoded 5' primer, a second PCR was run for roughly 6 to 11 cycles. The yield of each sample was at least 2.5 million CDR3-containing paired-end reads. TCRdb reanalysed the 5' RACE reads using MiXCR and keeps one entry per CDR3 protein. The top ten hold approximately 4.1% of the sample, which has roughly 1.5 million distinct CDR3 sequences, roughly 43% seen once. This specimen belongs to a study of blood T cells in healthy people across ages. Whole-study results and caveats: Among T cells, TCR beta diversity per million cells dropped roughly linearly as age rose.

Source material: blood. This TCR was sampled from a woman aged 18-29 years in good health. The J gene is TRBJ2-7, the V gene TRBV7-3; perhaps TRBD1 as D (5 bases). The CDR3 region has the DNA TGTGCCAGCAGCCCCGGACATAGTACCTACGAGCAGTACTTC. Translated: CASSPGHSTYEQYF.